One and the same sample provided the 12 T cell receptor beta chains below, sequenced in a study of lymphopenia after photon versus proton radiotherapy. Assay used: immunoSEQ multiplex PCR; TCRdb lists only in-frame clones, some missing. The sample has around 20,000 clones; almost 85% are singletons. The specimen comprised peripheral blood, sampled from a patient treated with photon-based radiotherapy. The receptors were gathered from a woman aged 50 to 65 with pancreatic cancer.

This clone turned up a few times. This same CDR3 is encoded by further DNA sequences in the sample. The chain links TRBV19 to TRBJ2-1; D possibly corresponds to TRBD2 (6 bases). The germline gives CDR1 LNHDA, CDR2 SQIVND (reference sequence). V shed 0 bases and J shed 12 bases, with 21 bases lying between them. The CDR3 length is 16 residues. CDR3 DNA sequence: TGTGCCAGTAGTATAGATCTGGGTGCGGAGGGGAAGGGGCAGTTCTTC. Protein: CASSIDLGAEGKGQFF.

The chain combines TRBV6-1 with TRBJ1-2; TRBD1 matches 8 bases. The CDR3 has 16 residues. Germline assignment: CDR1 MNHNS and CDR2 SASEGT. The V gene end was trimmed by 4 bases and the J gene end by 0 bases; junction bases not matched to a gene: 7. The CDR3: CASSAFRTGSNYGYTF. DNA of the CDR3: TGTGCCAGCAGTGCGTTCCGGACAGGGTCTAACTATGGCTACACCTTC.

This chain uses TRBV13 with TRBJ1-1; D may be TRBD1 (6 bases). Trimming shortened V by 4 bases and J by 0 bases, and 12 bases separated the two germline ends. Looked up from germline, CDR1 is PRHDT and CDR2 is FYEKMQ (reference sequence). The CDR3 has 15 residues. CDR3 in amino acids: CASSSTRGLNTEAFF. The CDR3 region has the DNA TGTGCCAGCAGCTCTACCAGGGGATTGAACACTGAAGCTTTCTTT.

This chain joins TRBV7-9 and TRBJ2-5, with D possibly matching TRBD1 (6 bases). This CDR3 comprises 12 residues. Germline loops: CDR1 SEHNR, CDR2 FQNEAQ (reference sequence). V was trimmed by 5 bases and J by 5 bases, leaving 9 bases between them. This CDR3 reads CASSPGVETQYF. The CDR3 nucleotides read TGTGCCAGCAGCCCAGGGGTGGAGACCCAGTACTTC.

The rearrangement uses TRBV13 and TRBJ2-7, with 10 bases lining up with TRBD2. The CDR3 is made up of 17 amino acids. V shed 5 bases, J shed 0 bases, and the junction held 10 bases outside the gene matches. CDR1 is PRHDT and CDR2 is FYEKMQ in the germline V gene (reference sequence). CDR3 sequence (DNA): TGTGCCAGCAGCCCTATAGGGACTAGCGCGAGCTCCTACGAGCAGTACTTC. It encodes CASSPIGTSASSYEQYF.

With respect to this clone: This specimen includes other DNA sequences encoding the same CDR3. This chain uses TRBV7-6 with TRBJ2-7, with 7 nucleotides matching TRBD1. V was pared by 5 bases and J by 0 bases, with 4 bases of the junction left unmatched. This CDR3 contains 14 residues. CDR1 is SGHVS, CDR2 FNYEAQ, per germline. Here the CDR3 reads CASSLGQSSYEQYF. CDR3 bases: TGTGCCAGCAGCCTGGGACAGAGCTCCTACGAGCAGTACTTC. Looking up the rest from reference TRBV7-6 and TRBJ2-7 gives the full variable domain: GAGVSQSPRYKVTKRGQDVALRCDPISGHVSLYWYRQALGQGPEFLTYFNYEAQQDKSGLPNDRFSAERPEGSISTLTIQRTEQRDSAMYRCASSLGQSSYEQYFGPGTRLTVT.

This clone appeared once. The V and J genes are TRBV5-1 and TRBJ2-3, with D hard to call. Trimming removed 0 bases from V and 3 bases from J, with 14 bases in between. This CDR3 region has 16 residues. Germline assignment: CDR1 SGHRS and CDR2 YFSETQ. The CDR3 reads CASSLDGVGRTDTQYF. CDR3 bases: TGCGCCAGCAGCTTGGATGGGGTGGGCAGGACAGATACGCAGTATTTT.

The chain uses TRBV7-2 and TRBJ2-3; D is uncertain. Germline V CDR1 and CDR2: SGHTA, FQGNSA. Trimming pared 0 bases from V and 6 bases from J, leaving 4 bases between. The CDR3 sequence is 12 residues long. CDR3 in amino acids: CASSLARDTQYF. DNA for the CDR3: TGTGCCAGCAGCTTAGCTAGGGATACGCAGTATTTT.

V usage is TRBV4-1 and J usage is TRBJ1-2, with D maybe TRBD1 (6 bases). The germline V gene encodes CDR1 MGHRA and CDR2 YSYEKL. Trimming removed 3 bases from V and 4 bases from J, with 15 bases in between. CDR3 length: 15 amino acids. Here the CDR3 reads CASSHLGTSLYGYTF. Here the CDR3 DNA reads TGCGCCAGCAGCCACCTTGGGACAAGCCTCTATGGCTACACCTTC.

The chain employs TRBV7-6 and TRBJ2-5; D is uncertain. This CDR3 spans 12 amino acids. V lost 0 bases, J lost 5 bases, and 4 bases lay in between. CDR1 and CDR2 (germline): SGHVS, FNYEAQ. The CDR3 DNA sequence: TGTGCCAGCAGCTTAGCCGAGGAGACCCAGTACTTC. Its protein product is CASSLAEETQYF. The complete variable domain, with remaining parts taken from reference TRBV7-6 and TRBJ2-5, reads GAGVSQSPRYKVTKRGQDVALRCDPISGHVSLYWYRQALGQGPEFLTYFNYEAQQDKSGLPNDRFSAERPEGSISTLTIQRTEQRDSAMYRCASSLAEETQYFGPGTRLLVL.

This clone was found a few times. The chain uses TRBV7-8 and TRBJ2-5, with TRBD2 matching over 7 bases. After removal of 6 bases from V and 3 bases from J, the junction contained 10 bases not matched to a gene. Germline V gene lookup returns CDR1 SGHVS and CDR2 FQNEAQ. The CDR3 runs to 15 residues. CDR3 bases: TGTGCCAGCAGTCCCTCGGGGGGTTTGGAAGAGACCCAGTACTTC. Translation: CASSPSGGLEETQYF.

CDR3 nucleotide sequence: TGTGCCAGCAGTTACTCGACGGGTTTTAATTCACCCCTCCACTTT. This sequence encodes CASSYSTGFNSPLHF. This chain uses TRBV6-5 with TRBJ1-6; no clear D. The CDR3 length is 15 residues. The germline V gene has CDR1 MNHEY and CDR2 SVGAGI. Trimming took off 0 bases at V and 6 bases at J, with 9 bases between the two ends.